Following are 4 T cell receptor beta chains from one sample sequenced in a study of T-cell reconstitution after alpha-beta-depleted transplantation in children. Preparation of the TCRbeta library was carried out with unique molecular identifiers. TCRdb reprocessed the PCR reads with MiXCR, giving one entry per CDR3 protein. This repertoire shows 250,000 or so distinct CDR3 sequences, roughly 25% found once; its top ten account for 4.5% to 5.5%. Source: PBMCs, mostly from graft donor cells, taken 360 days after TCRalphabeta/CD19-depleted stem cell transplant. The origin of the receptors is a female patient between 2 and 10 years old who had a stem cell transplant for congenital amegakaryocytic thrombocytopenia, so the T cells may come from the graft donor.

The gene calls are TRBV20-1 and TRBJ2-7; perhaps D is TRBD1 or TRBD2 (5 bases each). V shed 5 bases and J shed 4 bases, with 18 bases lying between them. CDR3 length: 14 amino acids. The germline V gene encodes CDR1 DFQATT and CDR2 SNEGSKA (reference sequence). DNA for the CDR3: TGCAGTGCTGTCCCCGGGACCGGAGAGTACGAGCAGTACTTC. This gives the protein CSAVPGTGEYEQYF.

In its sample, this clonotype was seen a few times. This chain links TRBV12-3 or TRBV12-4 with TRBJ2-3; D is possibly TRBD2 (6 bases). V shed 1 base and J shed 4 bases, with 15 bases lying between them. This CDR3 has 16 amino acids. The CDR3 spells CASSLESGAGPDTQYF. The CDR3 nucleotides read TGTGCCAGCAGTTTAGAAAGTGGGGCGGGGCCAGATACGCAGTATTTT.

The J gene is TRBJ2-1, the V gene TRBV10-3; D may be TRBD1 or TRBD2 (6 bases each). Trimming shortened V by 4 bases and J by 7 bases, and 14 bases separated the two germline ends. The V gene's germline CDR1 is ENHRY and CDR2 SYGVKD. CDR3 length: 14 amino acids. The CDR3 reads CAISGNVGGNEQFF. The CDR3 DNA sequence: TGTGCCATCAGTGGGAACGTAGGGGGGAATGAGCAGTTCTTC.

This clonotype was observed once. V and J are TRBV11-2 and TRBJ2-7; 8 nucleotides match TRBD2. Germline CDR1 is SGHAT and CDR2 is FQNNGV. The CDR3 extends over 16 amino acids. V gave up 6 bases and J gave up 5 bases; unmatched junction bases: 15. CDR3 protein: CASRHTSGRAPHEQYF. The CDR3 nucleotides read TGTGCCAGCAGACATACTAGCGGACGAGCTCCCCACGAGCAGTACTTC. Based on the CDR3 plus reference TRBV11-2 and TRBJ2-7, the full variable domain is EAGVAQSPRYKIIEKRQSVAFWCNPISGHATLYWYQQILGQGPKLLIQFQNNGVVDDSQLPKDRFSAERLKGVDSTLKIQPAKLEDSAVYLCASRHTSGRAPHEQYFGPGTRLTVT.